This T cell receptor beta chain was sequenced in a study of technical replicates of blood from a handful of donors. Libraries were prepared by immunoSEQ multiplex PCR; TCRdb keeps only in-frame clonotypes and omits some of them. Here the sample spans about 62,000 clones, 95% to 98% being singletons. CDR1 SGHRS and CDR2 YFSETQ come from the germline V gene. The CDR3 loop spans 16 amino acids. V trimming: 2 bases; J trimming: 0 bases; junction bases outside the gene matches: 3. The material sequenced was T cells isolated from PBMCs. The sequence was collected from a human donor in good health. The gene calls are TRBV5-1 and TRBJ2-3; 10 nucleotides align to TRBD2. The CDR3 here is CASSLTSGTSTDTQYF. Written as DNA, the CDR3 is TGCGCCAGCAGCTTAACTAGCGGGACTAGCACAGATACGCAGTATTTT.